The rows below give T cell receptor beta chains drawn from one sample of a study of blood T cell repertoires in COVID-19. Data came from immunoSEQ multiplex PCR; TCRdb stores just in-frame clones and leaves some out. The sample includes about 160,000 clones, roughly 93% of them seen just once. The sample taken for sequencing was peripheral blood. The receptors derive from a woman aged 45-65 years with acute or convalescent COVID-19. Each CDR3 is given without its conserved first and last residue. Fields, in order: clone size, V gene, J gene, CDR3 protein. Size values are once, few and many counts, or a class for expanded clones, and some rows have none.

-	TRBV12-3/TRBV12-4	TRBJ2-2	ASSLSEELF
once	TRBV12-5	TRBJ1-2	ASTPGQAFSSYT
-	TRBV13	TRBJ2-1	ASSLEGQGDNEQF
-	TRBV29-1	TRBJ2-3	SAATGTASTDTQY
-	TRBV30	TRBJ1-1	AWDRGNTEAF
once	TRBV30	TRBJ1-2	AWRRVLPGYGYT
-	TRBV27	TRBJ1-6	ASSRDRGQGVPSPLH
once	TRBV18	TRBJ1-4	ASSEGTANEKLF
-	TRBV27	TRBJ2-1	ASSETGTLHEQF
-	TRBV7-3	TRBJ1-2	ASSLRHLQGRDGYT
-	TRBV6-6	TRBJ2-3	ASSPSTDTQY
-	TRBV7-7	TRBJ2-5	ASSTTTGGKTQY
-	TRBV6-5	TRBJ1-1	ASSYSELNTEAF
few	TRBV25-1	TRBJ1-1	ASSGRDRAMGGTEAF
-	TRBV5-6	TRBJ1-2	ASSLEAGGDT
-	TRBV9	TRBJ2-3	ASSVVDGGTDTQY
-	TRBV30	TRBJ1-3	AWSRGGNSGNTIY
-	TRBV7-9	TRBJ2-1	ASSLAGQVSNEQF
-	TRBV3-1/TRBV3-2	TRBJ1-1	ASSQDPSGGAF
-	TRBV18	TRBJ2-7	ASSPATGTYEQY
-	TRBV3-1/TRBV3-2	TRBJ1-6	ASSQVQLAPLH
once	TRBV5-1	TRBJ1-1	ASSLGQTTLNTEAF
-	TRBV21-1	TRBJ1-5	ASTVASNQPQH
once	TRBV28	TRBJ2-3	ASREGRHTQY
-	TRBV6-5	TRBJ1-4	ASSYVGGDEKLF
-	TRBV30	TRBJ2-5	AWSVGSGGRETQY
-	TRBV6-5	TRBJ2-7	ACILKGQGSEQY
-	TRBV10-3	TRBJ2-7	AIRSEAEQY
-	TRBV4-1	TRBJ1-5	ASREQGGSNQPQH
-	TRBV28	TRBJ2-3	ASKTVTDTQY
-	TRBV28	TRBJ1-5	ASSFLRFYSNQPQH
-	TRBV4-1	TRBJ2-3	ASSLGTGLPWQY
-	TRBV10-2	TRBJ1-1	ASSFQGARTEAF
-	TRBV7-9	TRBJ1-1	ASSPHGGTEAF
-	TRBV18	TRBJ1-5	ASTPGQGSNQPQH
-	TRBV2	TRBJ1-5	ASSARYSDQPQH
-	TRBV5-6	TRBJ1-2	ASSTGVGYT
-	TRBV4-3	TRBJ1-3	ASSQEDRGRNTIY
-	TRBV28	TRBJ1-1	ASRQVNTEAF
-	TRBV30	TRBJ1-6	AWSLDRGGSYNSPLH
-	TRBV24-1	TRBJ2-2	ATSDPLGQGAGELF
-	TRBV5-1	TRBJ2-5	ASWASGSDQETQY